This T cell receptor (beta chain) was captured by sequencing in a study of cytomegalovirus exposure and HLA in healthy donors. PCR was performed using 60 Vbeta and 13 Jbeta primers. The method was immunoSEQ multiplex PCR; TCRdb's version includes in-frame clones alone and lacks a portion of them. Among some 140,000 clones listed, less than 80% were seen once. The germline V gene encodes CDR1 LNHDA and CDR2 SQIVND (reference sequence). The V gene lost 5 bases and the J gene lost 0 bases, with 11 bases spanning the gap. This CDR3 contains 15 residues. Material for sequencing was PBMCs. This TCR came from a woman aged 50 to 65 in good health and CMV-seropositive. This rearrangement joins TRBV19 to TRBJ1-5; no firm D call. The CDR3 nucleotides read TGTGCCAGTAGTTTCCGACACCCTAGCAATCAGCCCCAGCATTTT. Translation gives CASSFRHPSNQPQHF.